These T cell receptor beta chains were read from a single sample in a study of T cell changes during pregnancy in multiple sclerosis. Libraries were prepared by immunoSEQ multiplex PCR; TCRdb keeps only in-frame clonotypes and omits some of them. Of about 46,000 clones detected, about 90% appear once; the ten largest clones hold around 0.4%. This material consisted of CD4+ T cells from peripheral blood mononuclear cells, taken in the second trimester of pregnancy. These receptors were taken from a female donor in good health, enrolled as a control in a pregnancy study. CDR3s include the opening cysteine and the closing phenylalanine or tryptophan. The order of the fields is V gene, D gene, clone size, J gene, CDR3 DNA, CDR3 protein. D genes are given only for firm matches. Not every row has a clone size; where given, it reads once, few, many or a size class.

>TRBV6-5|.|.|TRBJ1-2
TGTGCCAGCAGTTTCTCGGGCCCTGGGAACTATGGCTACACCTTC
CASSFSGPGNYGYTF
>TRBV9|TRBD1|.|TRBJ1-2
TGTGCCAGCAGCGCCTACAGGGGGAGCTACACCTTC
CASSAYRGSYTF
>TRBV11-3|.|.|TRBJ1-2
TGTGCCAGCAGCTTTGCAACAGGAAGACTTAACTATGGCTACACCTTC
CASSFATGRLNYGYTF
>TRBV5-1|.|.|TRBJ2-5
TGCGCCAGCAGACTGGTCGGGGAGACCCAGTACTTC
CASRLVGETQYF
>TRBV6-1|.|.|TRBJ1-3
TGTGCCAGCAGTGAAATGGGCACTTACTCTGGAAACACCATATATTTT
CASSEMGTYSGNTIYF
>TRBV19|.|.|TRBJ2-5
TGTGCCAGTAGTATAGAGGCGGGACGAGAGACCCAGTACTTC
CASSIEAGRETQYF
>TRBV18|TRBD1|.|TRBJ2-4
TGTGCCAGCTCACAGGGGGCGCCGGATATTCAGTACTTC
CASSQGAPDIQYF
>TRBV27|.|.|TRBJ2-7
TGTGCCAGCAGTTTATACCCAGCGAAATCCCACTCCTACGAGCAGTACTTC
CASSLYPAKSHSYEQYF
>TRBV19|TRBD1|.|TRBJ2-1
TGTGCCAGTAGTTTTCGAGAAACAGGGGGCTGGAATGAGCAGTTCTTC
CASSFRETGGWNEQFF
>TRBV21-1|.|.|TRBJ1-4
TGTGCCAGCAGCAAAGGGCGGGGGGACAGGGAGTTTTTCGAAAATGAAAAACTGTTTTTT
CASSKGRGDREFFENEKLFF
>TRBV19|TRBD1|.|TRBJ2-1
TGTGCCAGTAGTATTCCAGGGGGCTCCTACAATGAGCAGTTCTTC
CASSIPGGSYNEQFF
>TRBV7-3|.|.|TRBJ2-3
TGTGCCAGCAGCCCCTCGGCATCAAGCGCGAGGGATACGCAGTATTTT
CASSPSASSARDTQYF
>TRBV6-1|TRBD1|.|TRBJ1-2
TGTGCCAGCAGACCGGGACAGAGGGATGGCTACACCTTC
CASRPGQRDGYTF
>TRBV7-3|.|.|TRBJ2-3
TGTGCCAGCAGCTCGGGGGGCGCCGGGGTAGATACGCAGTATTTT
CASSSGGAGVDTQYF
>TRBV5-1|TRBD1|.|TRBJ2-7
TGCGCCAGCAGCTCCGGGACAGTCTCCTACGAGCAGTACTTC
CASSSGTVSYEQYF
>TRBV7-8|.|.|TRBJ1-2
TGTGCCAGCAGTCCAGGCACAGGAACCAACTATGGCTACACCTTC
CASSPGTGTNYGYTF
>TRBV5-1|.|.|TRBJ2-5
TGCGCCAGCAGCTTGGCTGCGGCCCAAGAGACCCAGTACTTC
CASSLAAAQETQYF
>TRBV7-2|.|.|TRBJ2-5
TGTGCCAGCAGCCCACCCGGGGTGTACCAAGAGACCCAGTACTTC
CASSPPGVYQETQYF
>TRBV7-8|TRBD2|.|TRBJ2-3
TGTGCCAGCAGCTTAGGGACTAGCGGGGGGGTGGGTACGCAGTATTTT
CASSLGTSGGVGTQYF
>TRBV6-5|.|.|TRBJ1-6
TGTGCCAGCAGGCCCAGTGACAGATCCCTCCACTTT
CASRPSDRSLHF
>TRBV6-4|.|once|TRBJ1-2
TGTGCCAGCAGTGACTCCCCGGGCTATGGCTACACCTTC
CASSDSPGYGYTF
>TRBV11-2|TRBD1|.|TRBJ2-5
TGTGCCAGCAGCGTAGGGACAGTGGGCGAGACCCAGTACTTC
CASSVGTVGETQYF
>TRBV19|.|.|TRBJ1-5
TGTGCCAGTAGTCTGACCGGAGATAGCAATCAGCCCCAGCATTTT
CASSLTGDSNQPQHF
>TRBV11-2|TRBD2|.|TRBJ2-1
TGTGCCAGCAGCTTAGATGAGGGGCGGGGGTACAATGAGCAGTTCTTC
CASSLDEGRGYNEQFF
>TRBV5-6|.|.|TRBJ1-4
TGTGCCAGCAGCACTGGACAGACTGCAACTAATGAAAAACTGTTTTTT
CASSTGQTATNEKLFF
>TRBV6-4|.|.|TRBJ1-5
TGTGCCAGCAGTAACCTGGGGGGGAGGGGCGCACTGTGTAGCAATCAGCCCCAGCATTTT
CASSNLGGRGALCSNQPQHF
>TRBV6-1|TRBD1|.|TRBJ2-7
TGTGCCAGCTCCCGGGACAGGGACTACGAGCAGTACTTC
CASSRDRDYEQYF
>TRBV2|.|.|TRBJ2-1
TGTGCCAGCAGTGAAGCTTTTGAAGGGCAGAGGGAGTTCTTC
CASSEAFEGQREFF
>TRBV30|.|once|TRBJ1-2
TGTGCCTGGAGTGTAAATGAGGCTGGCTACACCTTC
CAWSVNEAGYTF